The 6 T cell receptor beta chains reported below all come from one sample, sequenced in a study of blood T cell repertoires in COVID-19. Libraries were prepared by immunoSEQ multiplex PCR; TCRdb keeps only in-frame clonotypes and omits some of them. The data hold 65,000 to 80,000 clones, with roughly 90% observed a single time. Sequencing input: peripheral blood. Receptors originate from a man over 45 with active COVID-19.

The chain combines TRBV4-3 with TRBJ1-1; D remains unclear. This CDR3 has 18 residues. V was cut by 0 bases and J by 0 bases, with 17 bases left in between. Germline-derived CDR1 and CDR2 are LGHNA and YSLEER. Here the CDR3 reads CASSQDSILRNMNTEAFF. CDR3 nucleotide sequence: TGCGCCAGCAGCCAAGATAGCATTCTACGGAACATGAACACTGAAGCTTTCTTT.

This clone was seen just once. This chain joins TRBV18 and TRBJ1-2; D possibly corresponds to TRBD1 (5 bases). V was clipped by 3 bases and J by 4 bases, with 9 bases between them. The CDR3 runs to 13 residues. Germline assignment: CDR1 KGHSH and CDR2 LQKENI. CDR3 protein: CASSPEDIYGYTF. CDR3 nucleotides: TGTGCCAGCTCACCCGAGGACATCTATGGCTACACCTTC.

This clone was counted a single time. The chain recombines TRBV14 with TRBJ2-3, with 8 bases identical to TRBD1. The CDR3 runs to 17 residues. Trimming took 4 bases from V and 2 from J; bases not matched to a gene: 11. CDR1 and CDR2 (germline): SGHDN, FVKESK. The CDR3 nucleotides are TGTGCCAGCAGCCCTCACCTCGGGACAGGAGACACAGATACGCAGTATTTT. This gives the protein CASSPHLGTGDTDTQYF. Supplemented by reference TRBV14 and TRBJ2-3, the full variable domain reads EAGVTQFPSHSVIEKGQTVTLRCDPISGHDNLYWYRRVMGKEIKFLLHFVKESKQDESGMPNNRFLAERTGGTYSTLKVQPAELEDSGVYFCASSPHLGTGDTDTQYFGPGTRLTVL.

V is TRBV27 and J is TRBJ1-1; D not certain. The CDR3 is 13 amino acids. The germline V gene has CDR1 MNHEY and CDR2 SMNVEV (reference sequence). V was shortened by 4 bases and J by 0 bases, with 6 bases between the two germline ends. Here the CDR3 reads CASSSTVNTEAFF. CDR3 sequence (DNA): TGTGCCAGCAGTTCCACTGTGAACACTGAAGCTTTCTTT.

This clone was observed a single time. The V call is TRBV3-1 (or the pseudogene TRBV3-2), the J call TRBJ2-7, with D perhaps TRBD1 (7 bases). Trimming took 4 bases from V and 6 from J, leaving 19 bases between them. The CDR3 sequence is 15 residues long. Germline lookup yields CDR1 LGHDT and CDR2 YNNKEL (reference sequence). The CDR3 sequence: CASSPNPGGFAEQYF. CDR3 in DNA: TGTGCCAGCAGCCCCAATCCAGGGGGGTTTGCCGAGCAGTACTTC.

The chain is built from TRBV6-6 and TRBJ2-7; D perhaps matches TRBD2 (5 bases). Per the germline V gene, CDR1 is MNHNY and CDR2 is SVGAGI (reference sequence). The CDR3 is 15 residues long. V lost 0 bases and J lost 6, with 15 bases in between. The CDR3 spells CASSYSMAAGGEQYF. In DNA form, the CDR3 reads TGTGCCAGCAGTTACTCGATGGCGGCGGGCGGCGAGCAGTACTTC.